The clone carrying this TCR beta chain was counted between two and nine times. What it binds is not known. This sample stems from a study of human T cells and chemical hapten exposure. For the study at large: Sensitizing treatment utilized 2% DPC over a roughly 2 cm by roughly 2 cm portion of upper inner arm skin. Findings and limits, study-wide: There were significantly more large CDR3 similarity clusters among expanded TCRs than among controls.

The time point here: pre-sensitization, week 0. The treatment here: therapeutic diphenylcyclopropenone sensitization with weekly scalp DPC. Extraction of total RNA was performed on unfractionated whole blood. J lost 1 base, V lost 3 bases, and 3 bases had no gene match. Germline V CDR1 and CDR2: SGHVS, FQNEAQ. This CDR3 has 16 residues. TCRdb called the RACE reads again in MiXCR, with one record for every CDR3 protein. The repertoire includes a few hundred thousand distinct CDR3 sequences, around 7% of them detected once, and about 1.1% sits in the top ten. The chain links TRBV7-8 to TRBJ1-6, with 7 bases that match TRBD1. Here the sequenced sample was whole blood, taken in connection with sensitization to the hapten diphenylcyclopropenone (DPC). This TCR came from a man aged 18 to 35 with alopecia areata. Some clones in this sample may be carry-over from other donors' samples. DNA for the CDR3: TGTGCCAGCAGCTTGCACAGGGGATCCTATAATTCACCCCTCCACTTT. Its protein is CASSLHRGSYNSPLHF.